These T cell receptor beta chains were read from a single sample in a study of CD8+ T cells in alopecia areata. Data came from immunoSEQ multiplex PCR; TCRdb stores just in-frame clones and leaves some out. The table shows around 120,000 clones, with over 60% occurring only once. Sample: CD4+ T cells sorted from blood, taken at week 4, from a patient treated with tofacitinib. The receptors originated from a human donor with alopecia areata. CDR3s include the opening cysteine and the closing phenylalanine or tryptophan. A D gene is named only where the DNA matches it firmly. Expanded clones get a size class; other rows say once, few or many, or leave the size out.

D | J | size | V | length | DNA | CDR3
TRBD2 | TRBJ2-5 | . | TRBV18 | 13 | TGTGCCAGCCAAGGGACTAGCCAAGAGACCCAGTACTTC | CASQGTSQETQYF
. | TRBJ2-7 | few | TRBV21-1 | 20 | TGTGCCAGCAGCAAAGTACTCCTTTCGCTAGCGGGCCCCGTTCATTACGAGCAGTACTTC | CASSKVLLSLAGPVHYEQYF
. | TRBJ1-5 | . | TRBV30 | 12 | TGTGCCTGGAGTGTCGGGGGCAAGCCCCAGCATTTT | CAWSVGGKPQHF
. | TRBJ1-2 | . | TRBV4-1 | 14 | TGCGCCAGCAGCCAAGATATTAGCCCCAGGGAGGGGGTGTTC | CASSQDISPREGVF
. | TRBJ1-3 | . | TRBV5-6 | 15 | TGTGCCAGCAGCTACGGACGAGCCGGTGGAAACACCATATATTTT | CASSYGRAGGNTIYF
TRBD1 | TRBJ2-2 | . | TRBV11-2 | 15 | TGTGCCAGCAGCTCCCGGGACAGGAACACCGGGGAGCTGTTTTTT | CASSSRDRNTGELFF
. | TRBJ2-7 | . | TRBV9 | 17 | TGTGCCAGCAGCGTAGCCCCACAGGGACTCAATACCTACGAGCAGTACTTC | CASSVAPQGLNTYEQYF
TRBD1 | TRBJ1-1 | few | TRBV30 | 16 | TGTGCCTGGAGTGGAGGAGTCGGACAGGGCGACACTGAAGCTTTCTTT | CAWSGGVGQGDTEAFF
. | TRBJ2-5 | . | TRBV28 | 15 | TGTGCCAGCAGTGTCTCGGGTCAGGGGATAGAGACCCAGTACTTC | CASSVSGQGIETQYF
. | TRBJ2-7 | . | TRBV6-6 | 14 | TGTGCCAGCAGGATGACTACCCTCTCCTACGAGCAGTACTTC | CASRMTTLSYEQYF
TRBD1 | TRBJ1-1 | . | TRBV23-1 | 15 | TGCGCCAGCAGTCAGCAGCAACAGGGGAAGATAGAAGCTTTCTTT | CASSQQQQGKIEAFF
. | TRBJ2-6 | once | TRBV30 | 14 | TGTGCCTGGAGTTGGAGCTCTGGGGCCAACGTCCTGACTTTC | CAWSWSSGANVLTF
. | TRBJ1-1 | few | TRBV5-1 | 15 | TGCGCCAGCAGCTTGGGGCAGGGCGGGTGGACTGAAGCTTTCTTT | CASSLGQGGWTEAFF
TRBD2 | TRBJ2-7 | . | TRBV10-3 | 15 | TGTGCCATCAGTGAGCAGACTAGCGGACTCTACGAGCAGTACTTC | CAISEQTSGLYEQYF
. | TRBJ2-5 | . | TRBV25-1 | 13 | TGTGCCAGCAGTGAATCGGGGAGTAAGACCCAGTACTTC | CASSESGSKTQYF
. | TRBJ1-6 | few | TRBV14 | 17 | TGTGCCAGCAGCCTACCGGACGGAGGCTCCTATAATTCACCCCTCCACTTT | CASSLPDGGSYNSPLHF
. | TRBJ1-4 | . | TRBV5-1 | 14 | TGCGCCAGCAGCTTGGGGAAGGGAAATGAAAAACTGTTTTTT | CASSLGKGNEKLFF
TRBD1 | TRBJ1-4 | . | TRBV7-9 | 15 | TGTGCCAGCAGCTCGACAGGGAAGTGGGAGGAAAAACTGTTTTTT | CASSSTGKWEEKLFF
. | TRBJ1-3 | few | TRBV29-1 | 13 | TGCAGCGGTAGACAGTCTTCTGGAAACACCATATATTTT | CSGRQSSGNTIYF
TRBD1 | TRBJ1-4 | once | TRBV5-6 | 14 | TGTGCCAGCAGCTTGAGGGGGCTCGGCGAAAAACTGTTTTTT | CASSLRGLGEKLFF
. | TRBJ1-5 | . | TRBV7-2 | 13 | TGTGCCAGCAGCGGGGACAAAGGTCAGCCCCAGCATTTT | CASSGDKGQPQHF